This TCR beta chain was observed in a study of monozygotic twins with inflammatory bowel disease (dated by TCRdb to the late 2010s). In terms of the full investigation: The full study comprised around 28 monozygotic twin pairs: nine German pairs (four IBD-concordant, five IBD-discordant) and 19 IBD-discordant Danish pairs. The search for disease-associated traits relied mainly on comparing IBD patients with their genetically identical healthy co-twins within discordant pairs. Each individual had, on average, about 151 000 unique TCRalpha sequences and 181 000 unique TCRbeta sequences available for analysis. What the work shows at the level of the full study, not this receptor alone: No single strong signal or clonotype linked to IBD turned up in the results, so the idea that one exists was not supported. Fewer clonotypes were shared with other individuals by IBD patients than by healthy twins, most markedly in patients showing signs of disease activity. Because patients received different immunosuppressive treatments, the repertoires may have picked up extra background noise and variability between individuals. Repertoire similarity did not differ between concordant and discordant twins, which could be due to limited statistical power. TCRbeta repertoire diversity, by inverse Simpson index, was decreased in IBD patients compared with their healthy co-twins. Different T cell subtypes could not be distinguished in the analysis.

Libraries came from 5' RACE. Each TCR library was prepared from about 4,000 ng of total RNA. For each sample, cDNA was synthesized in eight separate reactions using SMARTScribe reverse transcriptase. During cDNA synthesis, template switching introduced unique molecular identifiers that contained a 6-nucleotide sample barcode. TCRalpha and TCRbeta cDNA was amplified by two nested PCRs of around 16 and 10 cycles, with bead purification after each PCR. Before amplification, the cDNA was treated with uracil DNA-glycosylase and purified using the QIAquick PCR purification kit. The second PCR added Illumina TruSeq-compatible adapters along with sample-specific barcodes. Library quality and concentration were checked on TapeStation and Qubit, and libraries were pooled at about 5 ng each. Pooled libraries were sequenced on an Illumina HiSeq2500 single-index Rapid Run with 2 x 100 bp reads and custom sequencing primers. The authors processed their data as follows. MiGEC version 1.2.6 was used for UMI-based consensus assembly to correct PCR and sequencing errors. V(D)J alignment, clonotype assembly and CDR3 extraction were performed with MiXCR version 2.1.1. Gene usage, clonotype sharing and MAIT/NKT TCR abundance were normalised by analysing the top 1000, 10 000 and 20 000 clonotypes per sample. Diversity was computed as the inverse Simpson index with the vegan R package after downsampling to 27 000 UMIs. Paired Mann-Whitney U tests were applied to discordant twin pairs, and Benjamini-Hochberg correction was used for multiple testing. TCRdb reprocessed the reads and assigns one entry to each CDR3 protein sequence, leaving out DNA. The V and J calls follow TCRdb's processing rather than the paper's. In this sample's table one finds 300,000 to 400,000 distinct CDR3 sequences. Of the sample, around 2% is held by the ten largest clones.

A note on this clonotype: Its antigen is currently not known.

From each donor, a roughly 2.5 ml peripheral blood sample was collected into PAXgene tubes and stored at -80 degrees C. Total RNA was isolated from whole blood with the PAXgene blood miRNA kit on an automated QIAcube, without T cell sorting. Peripheral blood from monozygotic twin pairs concordant or discordant for inflammatory bowel disease was subjected to deep TCRalpha and TCRbeta repertoire profiling with unique molecular barcoding. Smoking habits were recorded for all twin pairs, with individuals classified as current, former or never smokers. The CDR3 measures 14 amino acids from cysteine to phenylalanine. No DNA was logged. According to the germline V gene (reference sequence), CDR1 reads DFQATT and CDR2 reads SNEGSKA.

Recombination connected TRBV20-1 to TRBJ1-2; TCRdb lists TRBD1, though no DNA is available to test this call. Material: blood. This TCR was sampled from a human donor with ulcerative colitis or Crohn's disease, or a healthy co-twin of an affected twin (not recorded which). The CDR3 has the sequence CSADARTGRNGYTF.